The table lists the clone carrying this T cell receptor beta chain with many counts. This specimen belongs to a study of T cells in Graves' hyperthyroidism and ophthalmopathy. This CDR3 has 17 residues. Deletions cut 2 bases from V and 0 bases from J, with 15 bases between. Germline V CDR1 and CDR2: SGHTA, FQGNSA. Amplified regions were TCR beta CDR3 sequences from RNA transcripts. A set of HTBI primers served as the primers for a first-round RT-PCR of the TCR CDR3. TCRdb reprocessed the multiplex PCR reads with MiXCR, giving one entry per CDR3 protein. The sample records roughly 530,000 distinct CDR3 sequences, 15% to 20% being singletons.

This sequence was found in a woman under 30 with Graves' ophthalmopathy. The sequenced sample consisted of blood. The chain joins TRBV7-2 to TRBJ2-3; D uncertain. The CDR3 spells CASSLLPGLTSTDTQYF. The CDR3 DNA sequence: TGTGCCAGCAGCTTACTTCCGGGCTTAACAAGCACAGATACGCAGTATTTT.